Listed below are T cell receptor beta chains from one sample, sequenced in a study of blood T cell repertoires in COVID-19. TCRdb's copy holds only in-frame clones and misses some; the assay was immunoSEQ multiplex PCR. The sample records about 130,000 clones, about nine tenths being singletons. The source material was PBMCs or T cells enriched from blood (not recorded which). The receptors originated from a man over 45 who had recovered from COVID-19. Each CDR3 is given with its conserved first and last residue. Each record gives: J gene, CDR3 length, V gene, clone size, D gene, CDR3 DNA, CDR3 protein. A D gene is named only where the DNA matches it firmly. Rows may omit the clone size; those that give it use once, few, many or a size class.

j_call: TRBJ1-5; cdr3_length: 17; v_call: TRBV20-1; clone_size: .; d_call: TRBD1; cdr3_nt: TGCAGTGCTAGTCCGGGACAGGGGGCATCGAGCAATCAGCCCCAGCATTTT; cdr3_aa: CSASPGQGASSNQPQHF
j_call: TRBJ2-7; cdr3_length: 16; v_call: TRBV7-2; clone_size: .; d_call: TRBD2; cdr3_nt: TGTGCCAGCAGCTTAGGTAGTAGCGGGAGTTCCTACGAGCAGTACTTC; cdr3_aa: CASSLGSSGSSYEQYF
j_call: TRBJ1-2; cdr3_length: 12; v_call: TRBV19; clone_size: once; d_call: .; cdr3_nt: TGTGCCAGTAGGGCCGCGGAGAGTGGCTACACCTTC; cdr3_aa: CASRAAESGYTF
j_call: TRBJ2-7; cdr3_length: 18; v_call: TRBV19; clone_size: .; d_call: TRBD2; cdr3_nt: TGTGCCAGTAATCCGACTAGCGGGAGATCGCCCTCGACTTACGAGCAGTACTTC; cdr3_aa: CASNPTSGRSPSTYEQYF
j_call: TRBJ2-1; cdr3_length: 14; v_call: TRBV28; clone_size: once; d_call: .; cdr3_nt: TGTGCCAGCACCCGTAGTGTCTCCTACAATGAGCAGTTCTTC; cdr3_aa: CASTRSVSYNEQFF
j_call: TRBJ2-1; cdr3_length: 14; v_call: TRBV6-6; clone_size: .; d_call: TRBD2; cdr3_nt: TGTGCCAGCCTTGGGGGAGGGCAGGGCAATGAGCAGTTCTTC; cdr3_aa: CASLGGGQGNEQFF
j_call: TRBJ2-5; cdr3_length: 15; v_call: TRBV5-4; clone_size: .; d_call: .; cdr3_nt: TGTGCCAGCAGCGAGTTAGCGGAGAGTCAAGAGACCCAGTACTTC; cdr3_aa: CASSELAESQETQYF
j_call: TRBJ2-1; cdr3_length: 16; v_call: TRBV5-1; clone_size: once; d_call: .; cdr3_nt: TGCGCCAGCAGCTTGGGTTACAGAGAGATGGACAATGAGCAGTTCTTC; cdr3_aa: CASSLGYREMDNEQFF
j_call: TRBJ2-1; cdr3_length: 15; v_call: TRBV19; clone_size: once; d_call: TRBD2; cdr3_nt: TGTGCCAGTAGTATAGTAGGAGCGGGGGGTAGGGAGCAGTTCTTC; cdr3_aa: CASSIVGAGGREQFF
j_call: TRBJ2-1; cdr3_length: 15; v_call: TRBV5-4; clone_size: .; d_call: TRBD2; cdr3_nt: TGTGCCAGCAGCGCCGGGACTAGCGGGTGGGGTTGGGAGTTCTTC; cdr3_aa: CASSAGTSGWGWEFF
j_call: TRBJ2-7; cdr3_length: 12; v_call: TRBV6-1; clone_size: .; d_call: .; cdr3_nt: TGTGCCAGCAGTGAAGGGGGCCGCGCGCAGTACTTC; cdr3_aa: CASSEGGRAQYF
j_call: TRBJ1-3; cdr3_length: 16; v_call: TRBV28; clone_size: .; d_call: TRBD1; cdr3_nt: TGTGCCAGCAGTTTAGGGCAGGGGGCACGTGGAAACACCATATATTTT; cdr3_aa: CASSLGQGARGNTIYF
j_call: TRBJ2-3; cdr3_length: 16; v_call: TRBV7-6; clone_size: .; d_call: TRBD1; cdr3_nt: TGTGCCAGCAGACAAGCCCCCCTCAGGACAGGGGATACGCAGTATTTT; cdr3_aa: CASRQAPLRTGDTQYF
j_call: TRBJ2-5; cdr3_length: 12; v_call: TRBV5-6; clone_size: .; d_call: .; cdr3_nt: TGTGCCAGCAGCCTGGCGGGGGAGACCCAGTACTTC; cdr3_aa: CASSLAGETQYF
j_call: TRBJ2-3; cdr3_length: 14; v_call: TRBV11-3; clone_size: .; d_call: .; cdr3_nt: TGTGCCAGCGCCTGCGGGGCGGAAACAGATACGCAGTATTTT; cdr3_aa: CASACGAETDTQYF
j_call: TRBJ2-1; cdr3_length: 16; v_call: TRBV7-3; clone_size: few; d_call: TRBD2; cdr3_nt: TGTGCCAGCAGTCGGGAGGGGACTAGCGGTAACAATGAGCAGTTCTTC; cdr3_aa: CASSREGTSGNNEQFF
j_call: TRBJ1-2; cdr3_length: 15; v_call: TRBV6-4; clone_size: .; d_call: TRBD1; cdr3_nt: TGTGCCAGCAGTTTATCCGGGACAGGGGTGGATGGCTACACCTTC; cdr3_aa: CASSLSGTGVDGYTF
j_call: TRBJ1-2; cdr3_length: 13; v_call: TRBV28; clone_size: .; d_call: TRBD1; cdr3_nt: TGTGCCAGCAGTTTCAGGGGGAACTATGGCTACACCTTC; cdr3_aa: CASSFRGNYGYTF
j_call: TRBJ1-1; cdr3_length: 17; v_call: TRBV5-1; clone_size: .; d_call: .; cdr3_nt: TGCGCCAGCAGCTTGGGGTATCACGGGGGAGAAGGCACTGAAGCTTTCTTT; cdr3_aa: CASSLGYHGGEGTEAFF
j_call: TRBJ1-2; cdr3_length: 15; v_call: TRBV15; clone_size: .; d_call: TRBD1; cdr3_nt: TGTGCCACCAGCAGGGCGGGACAGGGAGATAATGGCTACACCTTC; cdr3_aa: CATSRAGQGDNGYTF
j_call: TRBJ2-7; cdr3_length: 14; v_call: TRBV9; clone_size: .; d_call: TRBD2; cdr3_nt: TGTGCCAGCAGTCCCACGGGACTAGGCTACGAGCAGTACTTC; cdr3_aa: CASSPTGLGYEQYF
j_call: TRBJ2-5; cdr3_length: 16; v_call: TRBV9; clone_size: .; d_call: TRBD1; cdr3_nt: TGTGCCAGCAGCGTACTCCCACAGGGGGCATCAGAGACCCAGTACTTC; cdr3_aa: CASSVLPQGASETQYF
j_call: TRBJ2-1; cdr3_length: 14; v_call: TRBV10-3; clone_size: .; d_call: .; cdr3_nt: TGTGCCATCAGTGGCTTAGTGGGGGCCCATGAGCAGTTCTTC; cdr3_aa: CAISGLVGAHEQFF
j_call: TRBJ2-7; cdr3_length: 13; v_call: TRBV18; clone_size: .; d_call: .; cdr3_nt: TGTGCCAGCTCACCACCAGGGGGCTACGAGCAGTACTTC; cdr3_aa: CASSPPGGYEQYF
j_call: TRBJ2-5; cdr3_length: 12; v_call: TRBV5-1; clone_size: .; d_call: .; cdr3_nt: TGCGCCAGTCGGAGACAGCAAGAGACCCAGTACTTC; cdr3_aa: CASRRQQETQYF
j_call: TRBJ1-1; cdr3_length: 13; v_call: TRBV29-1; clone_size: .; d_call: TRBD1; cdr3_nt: TGCAGCGCTGAGAGGCAGGGGGCTACTGAAGCTTTCTTT; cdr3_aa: CSAERQGATEAFF